The 20 T cell receptor beta chains below come from one sample, sequenced in a study of Graves' ophthalmopathy and Graves' hyperthyroidism. Transcripts of RNA were the source for amplifying TCR beta CDR3 regions. The first round was an RT-PCR with HTBI primers, and the second round was a multiplex PCR. TCRdb independently ran MiXCR on the multiplex PCR reads; one entry per CDR3 protein. The sample contains under 350,000 distinct CDR3 sequences, roughly 15% of which appear only once. Sequenced: peripheral blood. Source of these receptors: an adult man with Graves' ophthalmopathy.

This clonotype was seen ten or more times. A read error is possible here, since a much larger clone lies one base away. The chain is built from TRBV6-1 and TRBJ2-7; TRBD1 is a possible D gene (5 bases). The germline V gene has CDR1 MNHNS and CDR2 SASEGT. CDR3 size: 14 residues. The V end was cut by 6 bases, the J end by 2 bases, with 14 bases between. CDR3 region: CASSSADIPYEQYF. The CDR3 nucleotides read TGTGCCAGCAGCTCCGCGGACATCCCCTACGAGCAGTACTTC.

This clonotype has a count of ten or more. The gene calls are TRBV6-1 and TRBJ2-7; 8 bases align to TRBD2. V was clipped by 3 bases and J by 0 bases; unmatched bases: 4. The CDR3 runs 15 residues. From germline, CDR1 is MNHNS and CDR2 SASEGT. In nucleotides, the CDR3 is TGTGCCAGCAGTGACCTGGCGGGGGGCTCCTACGAGCAGTACTTC. This gives the protein CASSDLAGGSYEQYF.

This clonotype appeared many times. The chain couples TRBV20-1 to TRBJ2-7; no firm D call. CDR3 length equals 10 residues. Trimming shortened V by 3 bases and J by 4 bases, and 4 bases separated the two germline ends. Germline V gene sequence: CDR1 DFQATT, CDR2 SNEGSKA (reference sequence). CDR3 protein: CSARLYEQYF. The CDR3 nucleotides are TGCAGTGCTAGGCTTTACGAGCAGTACTTC.

This clonotype was counted many times. The rearrangement joins TRBV6-2 or TRBV6-3 to TRBJ2-2; no reliable D call. The ends were cut back, 2 bases at V and 1 base at J, with 8 bases in the middle. CDR1 and CDR2 (germline): MNHEY, SVGEGT. The CDR3 loop spans 15 amino acids. The CDR3, as DNA: TGTGCCAGCAGTTACGGCTCATGGAACACCGGGGAGCTGTTTTTT. It yields the protein CASSYGSWNTGELFF.

Many counts were recorded for this clonotype. This chain joins TRBV12-3 or TRBV12-4 and TRBJ1-6; TRBD1 matches at 7 bases. Losses at the gene ends were 3 bases for V and 6 bases for J; bases not matched to a gene: 5. The CDR3 is made up of 15 amino acids. CDR3 amino acids: CASSFRDSFNSPLHF. As DNA, the CDR3 is TGTGCCAGCAGTTTTCGGGACAGCTTTAATTCACCCCTCCACTTT.

The sample holds many counts of this clonotype. The chain joins TRBV14 to TRBJ2-7; 10 bases are a match to TRBD1. The length of the CDR3 is 17 residues. Per the germline V gene, CDR1 is SGHDN and CDR2 is FVKESK. V was pared by 0 bases and J by 4 bases, with 9 bases of the junction left unmatched. CDR3: CASSQDRGGTGVYEQYF. Written as DNA, the CDR3 is TGTGCCAGCAGCCAAGATAGAGGAGGGACAGGGGTTTACGAGCAGTACTTC.

This clonotype was observed many times. The chain carries TRBV6-6 and TRBJ1-5; D unresolved. The CDR3 totals 12 residues. The V end was cut by 2 bases, the J end by 5 bases, with 4 bases between. Germline assignment: CDR1 MNHNY and CDR2 SVGAGI (reference sequence). The CDR3 is CASSYKDQPQHF. CDR3 nucleotide sequence: TGTGCCAGCAGTTACAAAGATCAGCCCCAGCATTTT.

This clonotype was detected ten times or more. The chain carries TRBV2 and TRBJ1-1; tentatively, D is TRBD1 (5 bases). V lost 3 bases to trimming and J lost 0 bases, with 14 bases between them. Germline CDR1 SNHLY, CDR2 FYNNEI. The CDR3 spans 16 residues. The CDR3 DNA reads TGTGCCAGCAGTGAGGGGGAATTGGGCCTGAACACTGAAGCTTTCTTT. It is translated as CASSEGELGLNTEAFF.

This clonotype was detected ten times or more. CDR3 bases: TGTGCCAGCAGCACAGGGGGGGGCGGCGAGCAGTACTTC. Its protein product is CASSTGGGGEQYF. This chain uses TRBV7-9 with TRBJ2-7, with a tentative D call TRBD1 (8 bases). V was shortened by 5 bases and J by 6 bases, with 14 bases between the two germline ends. The CDR3 has 13 residues. Per the germline V gene, CDR1 is SEHNR and CDR2 is FQNEAQ (reference sequence).

This clonotype was detected many times. V gene TRBV20-1 combines with J gene TRBJ2-7; D is perhaps TRBD2 (5 bases). CDR1 is DFQATT, CDR2 SNEGSKA, per germline (reference sequence). V was pared by 1 base and J by 2 bases, with 18 bases between. This CDR3 is built from 16 residues. CDR3 sequence (DNA): TGCAGTGCTAGAGCCCATTCGGTTGGAGGAGCCTACGAGCAGTACTTC. Its translation: CSARAHSVGGAYEQYF.

There are many counts of this clonotype. The genes are TRBV27 and TRBJ2-7, with unresolved D. Germline V CDR1 and CDR2: MNHEY, SMNVEV (reference sequence). The V end was cut by 0 bases, the J end by 4 bases, with 7 bases between. The CDR3 contains 13 residues. The CDR3 sequence: CASSLSAAYEQYF. The CDR3 DNA sequence: TGTGCCAGCAGTTTATCGGCAGCTTACGAGCAGTACTTC.

The V gene is TRBV2, the J gene TRBJ2-2, with D perhaps TRBD2 (6 bases). The germline V gene encodes CDR1 SNHLY and CDR2 FYNNEI. The CDR3 has 14 amino acids. V gave up 6 bases and J gave up 3 bases, with 11 bases separating them. CDR3 in DNA: TGTGCCAGCAGCGCGGGATTTTACACCGGGGAGCTGTTTTTT. It translates to CASSAGFYTGELFF.

This clonotype was found many times. The gene calls are TRBV11-2 and TRBJ1-2; 10 bases are shared with TRBD1. This CDR3 has 15 amino acids. V was pared by 3 bases and J by 3 bases, with 4 bases of the junction left unmatched. Germline CDR1 and CDR2: SGHAT and FQNNGV. This CDR3 is CASSFRGQGDYGYTF. The CDR3 DNA reads as TGTGCCAGCAGCTTTCGCGGACAGGGGGACTATGGCTACACCTTC.

In this sample, this clonotype turned up many times. The chain employs TRBV18 and TRBJ2-5; 9 bases map to TRBD2. Germline V gene sequence: CDR1 KGHSH, CDR2 LQKENI. V lost 6 bases and J lost 0; bases outside the gene matches: 8. The CDR3 totals 16 residues. DNA of the CDR3: TGTGCCAGCTCGTCACCGGGACTAGCAGACCAAGAGACCCAGTACTTC. It translates to CASSSPGLADQETQYF.

On this clonotype: A much larger clone differs by one base, so this may be a read error. The chain links TRBV29-1 to TRBJ2-2; the match to TRBD2 covers 12 bases. Germline V gene sequence: CDR1 SQVTM, CDR2 ANQGSEA. This CDR3 region has 19 residues. The CDR3 loop reads CSVEVPSGGARLNIGELFF. The CDR3, as DNA: TGCAGCGTTGAAGTCCCTAGCGGGGGGGCCCGACTTAACATCGGGGAGCTGTTTTTT.

The sample holds many counts of this clonotype. The CDR3 DNA reads as TGTGCCAGCAGTCCGGGCCCCCCACCCCTCCACTTT. It translates to CASSPGPPPLHF. V usage is TRBV6-2 or TRBV6-3 and J usage is TRBJ1-6; D is uncertain. V gave up 5 bases and J gave up 11 bases, with 10 bases separating them. Germline V gives CDR1 MNHEY, CDR2 SVGEGT. The CDR3 has 12 amino acids.

The chain carries TRBV15 and TRBJ2-7, with D possibly being TRBD2 (6 bases). V lost 1 base and J lost 1, with 11 bases in between. Looked up from germline, CDR1 is LNHNV and CDR2 is YYDKDF (reference sequence). CDR3 size: 15 residues. CDR3 DNA sequence: TGTGCCACCAGCAGAGGGGCTAGCGTTTCCTACGAGCAGTACTTC. It specifies CATSRGASVSYEQYF.

This clonotype was detected ten times or more. V usage is TRBV20-1 and J usage is TRBJ1-3; D is unresolved. This CDR3 is 15 amino acids long. Trimming stripped 0 bases from V and 0 bases from J, with 9 bases between. Germline assignment: CDR1 DFQATT and CDR2 SNEGSKA (reference sequence). The CDR3 DNA reads TGCAGTGCTAGAGATCTCTACGGCTCTGGAAACACCATATATTTT. This encodes CSARDLYGSGNTIYF.

This clonotype was observed many times. The CDR3 region has the DNA TGTGCCTGGAGTGTCGAGACTAGCTCCTACGAGCAGTACTTC. This encodes CAWSVETSSYEQYF. The rearrangement uses TRBV30 and TRBJ2-7, with D possibly matching TRBD2 (6 bases). V lost 0 bases and J lost 0, with 9 bases in between. Germline lookup yields CDR1 GTSNPN and CDR2 SVGIG (reference sequence). CDR3 size: 14 residues.

The CDR3 loop reads CAWRPGINYGYTF. Here the CDR3 DNA reads TGTGCCTGGAGACCGGGGATTAACTATGGCTACACCTTC. The chain carries TRBV30 and TRBJ1-2, with no clear D. This CDR3 is 13 amino acids long. CDR1 and CDR2 (germline): GTSNPN, SVGIG (reference sequence). Trimming took 3 bases from V and 1 from J, leaving 9 bases between them.